This T cell receptor (beta chain) was profiled in a study of T-cell memory formation after mild COVID-19. Findings and caveats of the study: Contracting CD8+ clones were enriched in EMRA, CD4+ mainly in CM and EM.

V shed 4 bases and J 2 bases; nucleotides not matched to a gene: 6. This CDR3 region has 16 residues. CDR1 and CDR2 (germline): SGHNT, YYREEE (reference sequence). MiXCR, applied by TCRdb to the 5' RACE reads, yields one record per CDR3 protein. Counted here are about 88,000 distinct CDR3 sequences, about 23% occurring once; the ten biggest clones make up roughly 39%. This clonotype was seen only a few times. Its antigen is currently unknown. This clonotype originated in a man between 18 and 29 years old who had mild COVID-19 (a few samples of this study predate the infection). Cell type and time point are not known. Material for sequencing was PBMCs or a T cell subset sorted from them (not recorded which). The V and J genes are TRBV5-4 and TRBJ2-3, with 11 positions matching TRBD2. The CDR3 sequence is CASSPAGLAVTDTQYF. The CDR3 nucleotides read TGTGCCAGCAGCCCGGCGGGACTAGCGGTCACAGATACGCAGTATTTT.